This TCR beta chain was captured in a study of shared clonotypes between healthy human individuals. Study results and caveats: The naive CD4 repertoires of four donors were compared, and about 5% of clonotypes were shared. As a rule, naive subsets had a larger estimated richness than memory subsets. The small donor group covered limited genetic and exposure diversity.

V was clipped by 3 bases and J by 2 bases; unmatched bases: 4. Germline V gene sequence: CDR1 MNHNS, CDR2 SASEGT. The CDR3 has 16 residues. Worth noting for this clone: The antigen remains unidentified.

Naive CD8 cells, CD45RO-negative and positively selected for CCR7, excluded terminally differentiated effector memory CD45RA+ cells. Each sorted subset replicate got 200 ng genomic DNA, 30,000 or so genomes. The protocol was immunoSEQ multiplex PCR, while the TCRdb copy is restricted to in-frame clones and leaves out a portion. The sample holds around 1,900,000 clones, just over 90% seen once. The TCR was taken from a man aged 18 to 29 in good health. Some clones in this sample may be carry-over from other donors' samples. Sequenced: naive CD8+ T cells from PBMCs. The chain couples TRBV6-1 to TRBJ2-3; 11 bases map to TRBD2. The CDR3 DNA reads as TGTGCCAGCAGTGATCGACTAGCGGGGACCACAGATACGCAGTATTTT. As protein: CASSDRLAGTTDTQYF.